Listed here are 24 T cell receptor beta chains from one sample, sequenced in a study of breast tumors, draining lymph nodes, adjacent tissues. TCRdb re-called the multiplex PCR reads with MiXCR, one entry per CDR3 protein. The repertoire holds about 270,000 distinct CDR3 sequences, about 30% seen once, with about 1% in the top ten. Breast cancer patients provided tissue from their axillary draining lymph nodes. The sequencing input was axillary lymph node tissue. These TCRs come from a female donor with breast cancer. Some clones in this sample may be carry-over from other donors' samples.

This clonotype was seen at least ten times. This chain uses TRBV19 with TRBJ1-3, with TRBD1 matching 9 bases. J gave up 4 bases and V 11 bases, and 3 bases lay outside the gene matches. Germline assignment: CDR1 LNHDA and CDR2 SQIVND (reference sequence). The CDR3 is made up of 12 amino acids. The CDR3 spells CAAGTGGNTIYF. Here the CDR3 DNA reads TGTGCCGCCGGGACAGGGGGAAACACCATATATTTT.

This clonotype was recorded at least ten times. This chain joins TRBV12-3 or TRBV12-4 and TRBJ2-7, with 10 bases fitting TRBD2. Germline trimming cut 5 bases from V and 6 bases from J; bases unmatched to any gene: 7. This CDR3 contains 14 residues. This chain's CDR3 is CASSLSGRAVEQYF. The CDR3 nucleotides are TGTGCCAGCAGTCTGAGCGGGAGGGCCGTCGAGCAGTACTTC.

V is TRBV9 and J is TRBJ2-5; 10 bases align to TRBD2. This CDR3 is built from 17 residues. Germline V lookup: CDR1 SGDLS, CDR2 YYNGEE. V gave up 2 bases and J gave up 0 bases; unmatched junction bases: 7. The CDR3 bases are TGTGCCAGCAGCGTGGAGGGACTAGCGCTGTACCAAGAGACCCAGTACTTC. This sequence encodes CASSVEGLALYQETQYF.

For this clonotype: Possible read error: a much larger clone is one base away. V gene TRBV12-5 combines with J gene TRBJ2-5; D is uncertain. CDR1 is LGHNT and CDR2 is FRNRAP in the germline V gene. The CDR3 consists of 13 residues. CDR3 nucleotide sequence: TGTGCTGGTGGTTTGGTTTTCGGAGAGACCCAGTACTTC. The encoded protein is CAGGLVFGETQYF.

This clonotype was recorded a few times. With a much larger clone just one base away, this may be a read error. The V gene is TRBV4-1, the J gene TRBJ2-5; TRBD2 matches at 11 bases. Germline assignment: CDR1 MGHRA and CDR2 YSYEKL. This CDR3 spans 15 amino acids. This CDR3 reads CASGQELAGVETQYF. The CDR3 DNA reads TGCGCCAGCGGCCAGGAACTAGCGGGAGTAGAGACCCAGTACTTC.

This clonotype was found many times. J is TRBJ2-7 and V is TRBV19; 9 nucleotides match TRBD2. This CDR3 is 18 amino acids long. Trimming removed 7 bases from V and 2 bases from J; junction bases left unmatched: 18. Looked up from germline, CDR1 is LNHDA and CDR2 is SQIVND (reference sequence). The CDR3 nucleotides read TGTGCCAGTACTCTACAGGTTATAGCGGGAGCTTCCCCCTACGAGCAGTACTTC. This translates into CASTLQVIAGASPYEQYF. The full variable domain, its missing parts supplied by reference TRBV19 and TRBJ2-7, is DGGITQSPKYLFRKEGQNVTLSCEQNLNHDAMYWYRQDPGQGLRLIYYSQIVNDFQKGDIAEGYSVSREKKESFPLTVTSAQKNPTAFYLCASTLQVIAGASPYEQYFGPGTRLTVT.

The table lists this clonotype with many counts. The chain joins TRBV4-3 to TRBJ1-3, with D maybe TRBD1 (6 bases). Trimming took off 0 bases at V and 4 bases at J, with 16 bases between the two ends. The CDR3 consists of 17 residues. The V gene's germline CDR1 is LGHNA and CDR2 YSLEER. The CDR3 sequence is CASSQDAGVGRGNTIYF. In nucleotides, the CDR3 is TGCGCCAGCAGCCAAGATGCAGGGGTCGGTAGGGGAAACACCATATATTTT.

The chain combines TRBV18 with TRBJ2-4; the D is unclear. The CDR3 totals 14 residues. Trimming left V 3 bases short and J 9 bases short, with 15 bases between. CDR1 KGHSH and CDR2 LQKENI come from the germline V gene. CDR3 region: CASSPQDLRGIQYF. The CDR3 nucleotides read TGTGCCAGCTCACCTCAAGACCTACGTGGCATTCAGTACTTC.

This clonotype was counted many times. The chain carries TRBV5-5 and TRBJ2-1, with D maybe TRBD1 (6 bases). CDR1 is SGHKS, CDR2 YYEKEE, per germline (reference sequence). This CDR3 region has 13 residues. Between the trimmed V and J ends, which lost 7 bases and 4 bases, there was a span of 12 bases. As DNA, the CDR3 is TGTGCCAGCGACAGGACCCCTTACAATGAGCAGTTCTTC. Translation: CASDRTPYNEQFF.

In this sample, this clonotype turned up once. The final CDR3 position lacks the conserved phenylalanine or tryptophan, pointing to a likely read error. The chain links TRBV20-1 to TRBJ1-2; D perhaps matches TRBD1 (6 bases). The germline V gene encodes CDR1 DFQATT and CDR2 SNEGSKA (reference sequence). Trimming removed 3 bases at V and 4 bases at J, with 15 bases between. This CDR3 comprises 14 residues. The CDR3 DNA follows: TGCAGTGCTAGTGGACGGGGGGCTCTCTATGGCTACACCCTC. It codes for CSASGRGALYGYTL.

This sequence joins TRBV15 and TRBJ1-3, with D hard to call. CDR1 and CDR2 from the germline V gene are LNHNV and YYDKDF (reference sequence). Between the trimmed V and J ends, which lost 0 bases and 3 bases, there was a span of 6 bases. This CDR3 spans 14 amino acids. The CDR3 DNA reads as TGTGCCACCAGCAGAGAGGGAGGTGGAAACACCATATATTTT. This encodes CATSREGGGNTIYF.

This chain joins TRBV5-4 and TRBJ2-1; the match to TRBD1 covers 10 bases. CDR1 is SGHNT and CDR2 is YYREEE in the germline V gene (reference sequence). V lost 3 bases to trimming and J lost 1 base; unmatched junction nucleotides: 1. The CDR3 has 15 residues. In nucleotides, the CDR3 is TGTGCCAGCAGCTGGGACAGGGGTTCCTACAATGAGCAGTTCTTC. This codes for CASSWDRGSYNEQFF.

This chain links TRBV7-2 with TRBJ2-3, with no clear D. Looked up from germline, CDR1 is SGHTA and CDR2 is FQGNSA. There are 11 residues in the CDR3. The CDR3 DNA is TGTGCTAGCCGGTACCCAGATACGCAGTATTTT. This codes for CASRYPDTQYF.

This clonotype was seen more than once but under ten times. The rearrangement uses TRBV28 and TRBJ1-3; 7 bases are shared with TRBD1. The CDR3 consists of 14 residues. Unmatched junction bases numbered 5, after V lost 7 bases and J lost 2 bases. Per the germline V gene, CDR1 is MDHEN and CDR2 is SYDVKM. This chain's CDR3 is CASNSQGAGNTIYF. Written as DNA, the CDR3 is TGTGCCAGCAACTCCCAGGGGGCTGGAAACACCATATATTTT.

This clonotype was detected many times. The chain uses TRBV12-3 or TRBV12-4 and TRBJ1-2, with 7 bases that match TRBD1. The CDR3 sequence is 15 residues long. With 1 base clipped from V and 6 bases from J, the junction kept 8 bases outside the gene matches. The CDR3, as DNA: TGTGCCAGCAGTTTAGGCGTCAGGGGGGTTGATGGCTACACCTTC. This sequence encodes CASSLGVRGVDGYTF.

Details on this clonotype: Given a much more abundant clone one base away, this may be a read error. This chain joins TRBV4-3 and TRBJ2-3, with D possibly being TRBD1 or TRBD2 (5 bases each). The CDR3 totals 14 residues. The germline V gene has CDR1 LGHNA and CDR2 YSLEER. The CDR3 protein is CASSQGVRSDTQDF. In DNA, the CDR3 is TGCGCCAGCAGCCAGGGGGTTCGGTCAGATACGCAGGATTTT.

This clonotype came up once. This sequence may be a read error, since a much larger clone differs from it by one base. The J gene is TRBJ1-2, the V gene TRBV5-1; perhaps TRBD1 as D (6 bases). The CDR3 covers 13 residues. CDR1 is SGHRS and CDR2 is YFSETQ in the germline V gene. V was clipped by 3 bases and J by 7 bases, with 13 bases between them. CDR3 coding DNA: TGCGCCAGCAGCTCGGGGGCAGGGGTTGGCTACACCTTC. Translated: CASSSGAGVGYTF.

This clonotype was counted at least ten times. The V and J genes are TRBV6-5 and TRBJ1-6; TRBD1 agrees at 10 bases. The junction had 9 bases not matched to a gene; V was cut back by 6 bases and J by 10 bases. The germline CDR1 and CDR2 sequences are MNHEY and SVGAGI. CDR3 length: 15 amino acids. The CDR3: CASSSLTGGKSPLHF. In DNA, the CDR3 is TGTGCCAGCAGCTCCCTGACAGGGGGCAAATCACCCCTCCACTTT.

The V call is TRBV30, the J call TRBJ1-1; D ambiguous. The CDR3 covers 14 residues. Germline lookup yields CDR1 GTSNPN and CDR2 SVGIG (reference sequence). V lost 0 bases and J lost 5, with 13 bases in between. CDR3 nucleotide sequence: TGTGCCTGGAGTGTAAGTCGGGGAAGAACTGAAGCTTTCTTT. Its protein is CAWSVSRGRTEAFF. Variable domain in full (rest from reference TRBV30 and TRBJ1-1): SQTIHQWPATLVQPVGSPLSLECTVEGTSNPNLYWYRQAAGRGLQLLFYSVGIGQISSEVPQNLSASRPQDRQFILSSKKLLLSDSGFYLCAWSVSRGRTEAFFGQGTRLTVV.

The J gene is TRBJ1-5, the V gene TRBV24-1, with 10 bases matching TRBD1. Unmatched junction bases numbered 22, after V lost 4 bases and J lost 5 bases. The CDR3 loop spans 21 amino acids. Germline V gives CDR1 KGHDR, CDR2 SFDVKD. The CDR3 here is CATSDPTGQGDIHSGDQPQHF. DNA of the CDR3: TGTGCCACCAGTGACCCAACCGGACAGGGGGACATACATAGCGGCGATCAGCCCCAGCATTTT.

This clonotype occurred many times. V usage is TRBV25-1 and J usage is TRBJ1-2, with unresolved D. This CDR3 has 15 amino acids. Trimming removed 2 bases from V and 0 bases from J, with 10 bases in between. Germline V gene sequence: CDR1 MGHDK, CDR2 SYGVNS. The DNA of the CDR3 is TGTGCCAGCAGTGAAGGAGGTCGGACTAACTATGGCTACACCTTC. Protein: CASSEGGRTNYGYTF.

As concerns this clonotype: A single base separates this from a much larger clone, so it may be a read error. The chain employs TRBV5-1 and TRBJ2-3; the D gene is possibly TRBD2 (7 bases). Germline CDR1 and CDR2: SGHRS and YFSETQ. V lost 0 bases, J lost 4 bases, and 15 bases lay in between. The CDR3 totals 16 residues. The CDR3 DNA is TGCGCCAGCAGCTTGGAGGGCGGGGAGGGGGCAGATACGCAGTATTTT. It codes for CASSLEGGEGADTQYF.

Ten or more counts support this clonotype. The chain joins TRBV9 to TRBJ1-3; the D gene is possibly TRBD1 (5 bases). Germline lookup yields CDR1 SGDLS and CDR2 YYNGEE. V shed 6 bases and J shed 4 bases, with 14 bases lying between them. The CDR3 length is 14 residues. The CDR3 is CASTSGAGGNTIYF. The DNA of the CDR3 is TGTGCCAGCACCTCCGGGGCTGGGGGAAACACCATATATTTT.

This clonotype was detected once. The chain's CDR3 is CASSPDLDSSTDTQYF. The CDR3 coding sequence is TGTGCCAGCAGCCCAGATCTGGACTCTAGCACAGATACGCAGTATTTT. This chain joins TRBV7-6 and TRBJ2-3; perhaps TRBD2 as D (5 bases). V was shortened by 5 bases and J by 0 bases, with 15 bases between the two germline ends. The CDR3 consists of 16 residues. The germline V gene encodes CDR1 SGHVS and CDR2 FNYEAQ. Using reference TRBV7-6 and TRBJ2-3 for the parts outside the CDR3, the full variable domain is GAGVSQSPRYKVTKRGQDVALRCDPISGHVSLYWYRQALGQGPEFLTYFNYEAQQDKSGLPNDRFSAERPEGSISTLTIQRTEQRDSAMYRCASSPDLDSSTDTQYFGPGTRLTVL.